The 26 T cell receptor beta chains below all came from one sample that was sequenced in a study of T cells in Graves' hyperthyroidism and ophthalmopathy (dated by TCRdb to the late 2010s). Library generation was performed with multiplex PCR. TCRdb records Illumina HiSeq 2000 as the sequencer. The TCR beta CDR3 regions were amplified from the RNA transcripts. The TCR CDR3 was subjected to a first round of RT-PCR using the HTBI primer set and the Qiagen OneStep RT-PCR kit. The public reads were reprocessed in TCRdb via fastp at Q25 and MiXCR, keeping in-frame beta chains. Identical CDR3 protein sequences are pooled into one entry, listed with their most common genes and DNA. The sample yields about 420,000 distinct CDR3 sequences; less than 20% were counted once. The biggest ten clones account for roughly 14% of the sample. The sequenced material came from blood. The receptors shown here come from a woman aged 18-29 years with Graves' hyperthyroidism.

The V gene is TRBV6-2 or TRBV6-3, the J gene TRBJ1-5; 7 nucleotides line up with TRBD1. The trim removed 8 bases at V and 15 bases at J, leaving 28 bases unmatched. This CDR3 region has 17 residues. Germline CDR1 reads MNHEY; CDR2 reads SVGEGT. The CDR3 DNA reads as TGTGCCAGCGGACGAGTGGAGGGGGCTCATCCTGGAGGAGTAGGGCATTTT. Its protein is CASGRVEGAHPGGVGHF.

This clonotype came up many times. This chain links TRBV28 with TRBJ2-7; D remains unclear. The CDR3 has 10 residues. V was trimmed by 2 bases and J by 6 bases, leaving 2 bases between them. Germline lookup yields CDR1 MDHEN and CDR2 SYDVKM. CDR3 protein: CASSLTEQYF. The CDR3 nucleotides are TGTGCCAGCAGTTTAACCGAGCAGTACTTC.

The chain uses TRBV9 and TRBJ1-2; TRBD1 matches 8 bases. V dropped 3 bases and J dropped 1; count of bases not matched to a gene: 11. Germline CDR1 reads SGDLS; CDR2 reads YYNGEE. This CDR3 contains 17 residues. The CDR3 DNA reads TGTGCCAGCAGCGCCGCTCTAATACAGGGGGGTAACTATGGCTACACCTTC. Protein sequence: CASSAALIQGGNYGYTF.

This clonotype was seen a few times. The chain couples TRBV7-9 to TRBJ2-2; possible D gene TRBD2, 5 bases. Trimming took off 3 bases at V and 5 bases at J, with 13 bases between the two ends. The CDR3 sequence is 15 residues long. The germline V gene encodes CDR1 SEHNR and CDR2 FQNEAQ (reference sequence). The CDR3 coding sequence is TGTGCCAGCAGCTTCTTTACGACGGGGACCGGGGAGCTGTTTTTT. Protein: CASSFFTTGTGELFF.

The table lists this clonotype with a few counts. The gene calls are TRBV6-1 and TRBJ2-1; D is unresolved. The germline V gene has CDR1 MNHNS and CDR2 SASEGT. CDR3 length equals 16 residues. V lost 5 bases, J lost 0 bases, and 14 bases lay in between. CDR3 protein: CASSYIRWSSYNEQFF. Written as DNA, the CDR3 is TGTGCCAGCAGTTACATCAGGTGGAGCTCCTACAATGAGCAGTTCTTC.

This clonotype was seen many times. The chain recombines TRBV13 with TRBJ2-3; a weak D match, TRBD2 (5 bases). Deletions cut 5 bases from V and 2 bases from J, with 17 bases between. The CDR3 spans 16 residues. Germline loops: CDR1 PRHDT, CDR2 FYEKMQ (reference sequence). In DNA, the CDR3 is TGTGCCAGCAGCGGCGCGGGTACGCCCTCCACAGATACGCAGTATTTT. Protein product: CASSGAGTPSTDTQYF.

In the case of this clonotype: A single base separates this from a much larger clone, so it may be a read error. V gene TRBV5-1 combines with J gene TRBJ2-2, with no clear D. In germline, CDR1 is SGHRS, CDR2 YFSETQ. The CDR3 spans 14 residues. Trimming left V 6 bases short and J 7 bases short, with 16 bases between. Written as DNA, the CDR3 is TGCGCCAGCACCCATTCCGACTCTGGCGGGGAGCTGTTTTTT. It codes for CASTHSDSGGELFF.

This clonotype was detected only a few times. V is TRBV5-1 and J is TRBJ2-6; D unresolved. CDR3 length: 16 residues. The germline CDR1 and CDR2 sequences are SGHRS and YFSETQ. Deletions cut 1 base from V and 0 bases from J, with 8 bases between. CDR3 sequence: CASSLTSSSGANVLTF. CDR3 nucleotide sequence: TGCGCCAGCAGCTTGACCTCAAGCTCTGGGGCCAACGTCCTGACTTTC.

In its sample, this clonotype was seen many times. V usage is TRBV2 and J usage is TRBJ1-1; a weak D match, TRBD1 (5 bases). The CDR3 runs 11 residues. CDR1 is SNHLY and CDR2 is FYNNEI in the germline V gene. Trimming took off 10 bases at V and 1 base at J, with 7 bases between the two ends. As DNA, the CDR3 is TGTGCCATCACAGGGAACACTGAAGCTTTCTTT. Translation: CAITGNTEAFF.

This clonotype has just a few counts. The chain couples TRBV6-5 to TRBJ2-1, with D tentatively TRBD2 (6 bases). V lost 0 bases and J 7 bases, leaving 22 bases between the germline ends. Germline CDR1 is MNHEY and CDR2 is SVGAGI. The CDR3 is made up of 18 amino acids. CDR3 region: CASSYSTTAGGDHNEQFF. In DNA form, the CDR3 reads TGTGCCAGCAGTTACTCTACCACAGCCGGCGGGGACCATAATGAGCAGTTCTTC.

The chain links TRBV9 to TRBJ1-2, with D hard to call. CDR1 and CDR2 (germline): SGDLS, YYNGEE. The CDR3 extends over 15 amino acids. Trimming took 1 base from V and 2 from J, leaving 12 bases between them. The CDR3 is CASSVSLETNYGYTF. CDR3 in DNA: TGTGCCAGCAGCGTAAGTCTTGAGACCAACTATGGCTACACCTTC.

This clonotype was seen many times. The chain recombines TRBV11-1 with TRBJ2-1; no clear D gene. CDR1 and CDR2 (germline): SGHAT, FQDESV (reference sequence). V shed 1 base and J shed 4 bases, with 8 bases lying between them. The CDR3 is made up of 14 amino acids. The CDR3 sequence is CASSLEGWYNEQFF. CDR3 nucleotides: TGTGCCAGCAGCTTAGAGGGCTGGTACAATGAGCAGTTCTTC.

This clonotype was picked up one time. V and J are TRBV19 and TRBJ1-1; D call uncertain. CDR1 is LNHDA and CDR2 is SQIVND in the germline V gene (reference sequence). The V and J ends lost 4 bases and 3 bases respectively, with 9 bases between them. The CDR3 runs to 13 residues. CDR3: CASSTLAYTEAFF. CDR3 bases: TGTGCCAGTAGTACTTTGGCGTACACTGAAGCTTTCTTT.

As concerns this clonotype: A much more abundant neighbour one base away suggests this may be a read error. The gene calls are TRBV2 and TRBJ1-4; D possibly corresponds to TRBD1 (5 bases). Germline CDR1 is SNHLY and CDR2 is FYNNEI. The CDR3 has 14 residues. The CDR3 nucleotides read TGTGCCAGCATGGGGGTTGCAACTAATGAAAAACTGTCTTTT. It is translated as CASMGVATNEKLSF.

This clonotype has a count of ten or more. V and J are TRBV20-1 and TRBJ1-1; 9 nucleotides line up with TRBD1. The CDR3 sequence is 14 residues long. The germline V gene has CDR1 DFQATT and CDR2 SNEGSKA (reference sequence). With V trimmed by 6 bases and J by 3 bases, 8 bases remained unmatched. This CDR3 is CSAPGTGLYTEAFF. DNA for the CDR3: TGCAGTGCCCCCGGGACAGGGTTGTACACTGAAGCTTTCTTT.

This clonotype was picked up a small number of times. A much larger clonotype is one base distant, so this may be a read error. The genes are TRBV2 and TRBJ2-4, with TRBD1 matching 7 bases. The V segment lost 6 bases and the J segment 1 base; nucleotides outside the gene matches: 3. Germline CDR1 reads SNHLY; CDR2 reads FYNNEI. The CDR3 extends over 14 amino acids. In DNA, the CDR3 is TGTGCCAGCAGGGAGACAGGGGCCAAAAACATTCAGTACTTC. Encoded protein: CASRETGAKNIQYF.

The gene calls are TRBV12-3 or TRBV12-4 and TRBJ2-5; D gene uncertain. CDR3 length: 14 residues. V gave up 8 bases and J gave up 4 bases, with 17 bases separating them. In nucleotides, the CDR3 is TGTGCCAGCGATTCCCTGCCAGGCCGAGAGACCCAGTACTTC. Translation: CASDSLPGRETQYF.

Ten or more counts support this clonotype. The gene calls are TRBV27 and TRBJ2-2, with 12 bases aligning to TRBD1. The CDR3 sequence is 17 residues long. V lost 8 bases to trimming and J lost 2 bases; unmatched junction nucleotides: 9. Per the germline V gene, CDR1 is MNHEY and CDR2 is SMNVEV (reference sequence). CDR3 DNA: TGTGCCAGCTCAGGGACAGGGGGCCGCCCTAACACCGGGGAGCTGTTTTTT. The encoded protein is CASSGTGGRPNTGELFF.

Many counts were recorded for this clonotype. The rearrangement joins TRBV27 to TRBJ1-1; a weak D match, TRBD1 (6 bases). CDR1 MNHEY and CDR2 SMNVEV come from the germline V gene (reference sequence). The CDR3 is 14 residues long. V dropped 5 bases and J dropped 6 bases, with 16 bases sitting between them. The CDR3 is CASSRDVRGAEAFF. The CDR3 DNA sequence: TGTGCCAGCAGTAGAGACGTGAGGGGGGCTGAAGCTTTCTTT.

This clonotype was counted at least ten times. The chain carries TRBV7-2 and TRBJ1-2; the D gene is possibly TRBD1 (5 bases). The germline V gene has CDR1 SGHTA and CDR2 FQGNSA. The CDR3 covers 16 residues. V was trimmed by 5 bases and J by 0 bases, leaving 16 bases between them. CDR3 DNA sequence: TGTGCCAGCAGCGTTGACAGATTTCCCCCTAACTATGGCTACACCTTC. Its translation is CASSVDRFPPNYGYTF.

This clonotype was found many times. This chain links TRBV2 with TRBJ1-6; tentative D call: TRBD1 (6 bases). CDR1 is SNHLY and CDR2 is FYNNEI in the germline V gene. V was cut by 8 bases and J by 7 bases, with 18 bases left in between. CDR3 length: 15 residues. CDR3 sequence reads: CASLPKGQSNSPLHF. CDR3 in DNA: TGTGCCAGCCTTCCTAAAGGACAGTCCAATTCACCCCTCCACTTT.

The chain uses TRBV19 and TRBJ1-1; 11 bases line up with TRBD1. Germline V gene sequence: CDR1 LNHDA, CDR2 SQIVND (reference sequence). This CDR3 has 15 residues. With V trimmed by 5 bases and J by 4 bases, 6 bases remained unmatched. CDR3 residues: CASSSWTGGSTEAFF. CDR3 DNA: TGTGCCAGTAGTTCCTGGACAGGGGGCAGCACTGAAGCTTTCTTT.

The V gene is TRBV28, the J gene TRBJ1-2, with TRBD1 as a possible D gene (5 bases). V was pared by 1 base and J by 8 bases, with 17 bases between. This CDR3 is 15 amino acids long. Germline V CDR1 and CDR2: MDHEN, SYDVKM. The DNA for the CDR3 is TGTGCCAGCAGTTTATCCGTGGGACCGCAAGGAGGCTACACCTTC. Its translation is CASSLSVGPQGGYTF.

The rearrangement links TRBV20-1 to TRBJ1-1; tentative D call: TRBD1 (5 bases). V lost 1 base, J lost 3 bases, and 12 bases lay in between. The CDR3 sequence is 14 residues long. Per germline, CDR1 DFQATT and CDR2 SNEGSKA (reference sequence). This CDR3 is CSARGGGGDTEAFF. In DNA, the CDR3 is TGCAGTGCTAGAGGGGGGGGGGGTGACACTGAAGCTTTCTTT.

The sample holds a few counts of this clonotype. The rearrangement joins TRBV27 to TRBJ2-2; the D is unclear. Germline assignment: CDR1 MNHEY and CDR2 SMNVEV (reference sequence). The CDR3 totals 15 residues. V dropped 1 base and J dropped 0 bases, with 6 bases sitting between them. The CDR3 DNA is TGTGCCAGCAGTTTATGGGGTGCGAACACCGGGGAGCTGTTTTTT. This encodes CASSLWGANTGELFF.

The chain couples TRBV5-8 to TRBJ1-4, with 8 bases lining up with TRBD1. Germline V gene sequence: CDR1 SGHTS, CDR2 YDEGEE. The CDR3 is made up of 16 amino acids. The junction had 4 bases not matched to a gene; V was cut back by 3 bases and J by 0 bases. The CDR3 sequence is CASSSGQGATNEKLFF. The CDR3 bases are TGTGCCAGCAGCTCAGGACAGGGCGCAACTAATGAAAAACTGTTTTTT. Together with reference TRBV5-8 and TRBJ1-4, the CDR3 gives the full variable domain: EAGVTQSPTHLIKTRGQQATLRCSPISGHTSVYWYQQALGLGLQFLLWYDEGEERNRGNFPPRFSGRQFPNYSSELNVNALELEDSALYLCASSSGQGATNEKLFFGSGTQLSVL.